What follows are 13 T cell receptor beta chains derived from one specimen sequenced in a study of T-cell memory formation after mild COVID-19. Each CDR3 protein is one row after TCRdb ran MiXCR on the 5' RACE reads. The data contain fewer than 500,000 distinct CDR3 sequences, approximately 25% of them seen just once; the ten biggest clones take up 9.5% to 15%. Source material: PBMCs or a T cell subset sorted from them (not recorded which). The receptors were gathered from an adult woman who had mild COVID-19 (a few samples of this study predate the infection). Cell type and time point are not known.

This clonotype was seen only a few times. The chain employs TRBV3-1 and TRBJ2-7, with 8 positions matching TRBD2. The CDR3 has 14 residues. Germline V lookup: CDR1 LGHDT, CDR2 YNNKEL (reference sequence). J lost 3 bases, V lost 4 bases, and 5 bases had no gene match. The CDR3: CASSPPGGFYEQYF. The CDR3 DNA is TGTGCCAGCAGCCCCCCGGGGGGGTTCTACGAGCAGTACTTC.

This clonotype occurred a few times. The chain links TRBV24-1 to TRBJ2-2, with 10 bases lining up with TRBD1. This CDR3 spans 18 amino acids. Per germline, CDR1 KGHDR and CDR2 SFDVKD. V lost 4 bases and J lost 2; bases outside the gene matches: 9. The CDR3 DNA reads as TGTGCCACCAGTGACCCACCGGGACAGGGGATAAACACCGGGGAGCTGTTTTTT. Translating gives CATSDPPGQGINTGELFF.

The genes are TRBV7-3 and TRBJ2-2; unclear D gene. Germline values: CDR1 SGHTA, CDR2 FQGTGA. Trimming pared 8 bases from V and 4 bases from J, leaving 5 bases between. This CDR3 comprises 11 residues. The CDR3 spells CASLPTGELFF. CDR3 nucleotide sequence: TGTGCCAGCCTACCCACCGGGGAGCTGTTTTTT.

This clonotype has a count of ten or more. The gene calls are TRBV12-3 or TRBV12-4 and TRBJ1-2, with 7 bases lining up with TRBD1. With V trimmed by 7 bases and J by 7 bases, 15 bases remained unmatched. This CDR3 has 15 residues. CDR3 sequence reads: CASIRRGQSISGYTF. The CDR3 DNA reads TGTGCCAGCATTCGTAGGGGGCAGTCGATCTCTGGCTACACCTTC.

This clonotype was seen repeatedly, ten times or more. The V and J genes are TRBV6-5 and TRBJ2-2; the D is unclear. CDR1 is MNHEY, CDR2 SVGAGI, per germline. Trimming pared 6 bases from V and 1 base from J, leaving 3 bases between. CDR3 length: 12 residues. CDR3 in DNA: TGTGCCAGCAGGGAGAACACCGGGGAGCTGTTTTTT. This gives the protein CASRENTGELFF.

There are many counts of this clonotype. The chain links TRBV30 to TRBJ2-2; D gene unclear. The CDR3 covers 16 residues. Trimming took off 1 base at V and 2 bases at J, with 14 bases between the two ends. Per the germline V gene, CDR1 is GTSNPN and CDR2 is SVGIG (reference sequence). The DNA for the CDR3 is TGTGCCTGGAGTGGGATGATCGTCAGCAACACCGGGGAGCTGTTTTTT. It encodes CAWSGMIVSNTGELFF.

Only a few counts were recorded for this clonotype. The V and J genes are TRBV5-4 and TRBJ2-1; D is uncertain. Trimming shortened V by 0 bases and J by 7 bases, and 11 bases separated the two germline ends. Per the germline V gene, CDR1 is SGHNT and CDR2 is YYREEE (reference sequence). The CDR3 covers 14 residues. This CDR3 reads CASSLGLSRNEQFF. In DNA, the CDR3 is TGTGCCAGCAGCTTGGGACTTAGCAGGAATGAGCAGTTCTTC.

This clonotype was recorded a few times. The J gene is TRBJ2-7, the V gene TRBV4-1; 7 nucleotides match TRBD1. Germline V gene sequence: CDR1 MGHRA, CDR2 YSYEKL. Losses at the gene ends were 0 bases for V and 2 bases for J; bases not matched to a gene: 1. This CDR3 has 14 amino acids. CDR3 DNA sequence: TGCGCCAGCAGCCAAGAAGGGGGCCCCTACGAGCAGTACTTC. Its protein product is CASSQEGGPYEQYF.

The table lists this clonotype with a few counts. The chain employs TRBV5-6 and TRBJ1-2; 8 nucleotides match TRBD1. Germline-derived CDR1 and CDR2 are SGHDT and YYEEEE. The CDR3 has 14 amino acids. V was clipped by 5 bases and J by 0 bases; unmatched bases: 3. CDR3 amino acids: CASSRDRSNYGYTF. In DNA form, the CDR3 reads TGTGCCAGCAGTCGGGACAGGTCTAACTATGGCTACACCTTC.

This clonotype was seen more than once but under ten times. This sequence joins TRBV29-1 and TRBJ2-7, with 8 bases aligning to TRBD2. The CDR3 contains 13 residues. The J segment lost 3 bases and the V segment lost 7 bases, leaving 8 bases of the junction unmatched. Germline V CDR1 and CDR2: SQVTM, ANQGSEA. The CDR3 DNA is TGCAGCGCTCGCAGCGGGAGCGGCTACGAGCAGTACTTC. Protein: CSARSGSGYEQYF.

The J gene is TRBJ2-3, the V gene TRBV30; 13 nucleotides align to TRBD2. Germline loops: CDR1 GTSNPN, CDR2 SVGIG (reference sequence). The CDR3 contains 17 residues. V lost 4 bases to trimming and J lost 4 bases; unmatched junction nucleotides: 11. This CDR3 reads CAWNHGLAGVKPDTQYF. CDR3 sequence (DNA): TGTGCCTGGAATCATGGACTAGCGGGAGTCAAACCAGATACGCAGTATTTT.

The V and J genes are TRBV12-3 or TRBV12-4 and TRBJ2-1, with D possibly TRBD1 on 6 matching bases. This CDR3 region has 13 residues. V gave up 4 bases and J gave up 8 bases, with 12 bases separating them. CDR3 sequence: CASSSRDTDEQFF. CDR3 nucleotides: TGTGCCAGCAGTTCCCGGGACACGGATGAGCAGTTCTTC.

The chain has TRBV12-3 or TRBV12-4 and TRBJ2-1, with D unclear. V was shortened by 5 bases and J by 0 bases, with 11 bases between the two germline ends. This CDR3 comprises 15 residues. The CDR3 DNA reads as TGTGCCAGCAGTACCCGGCGCAGCTCCTACAATGAGCAGTTCTTC. Amino acid sequence: CASSTRRSSYNEQFF.